Below, 7 T cell receptor beta chains from the same sample are listed, as sequenced in a study of cytomegalovirus exposure and HLA in healthy donors (dated by TCRdb to about 2017). Libraries came from the immunoSEQ multiplex PCR assay. In TCRdb, the immuneACCESS table is reduced to in-frame sequences with V and J assigned. These tables do not hold every clone; where another copy was compared, an unresolved V gene accounts for under half, and the others remain unexplained. The sample table contains 150,000 to 200,000 clones; only one count was recorded for roughly nine tenths of them. The ten largest account for roughly 5.8% of the sample. Sequencing was performed on PBMCs. The receptors shown here come from a young woman in good health and CMV-seronegative.

V and J are TRBV7-6 and TRBJ2-7, with D possibly being TRBD1 (6 bases). V lost 5 bases to trimming and J lost 3 bases, with 11 bases between them. Germline V gene lookup returns CDR1 SGHVS and CDR2 FNYEAQ. This CDR3 has 13 amino acids. Here the CDR3 reads CASSVQGYYEQYF. CDR3 nucleotides: TGTGCCAGCAGCGTACAGGGATACTACGAGCAGTACTTC.

CDR3 sequence reads: CASSLSRTGSGEKLFF. The CDR3 nucleotides read TGTGCCAGCAGCTTAAGCCGGACAGGGAGTGGTGAAAAACTGTTTTTT. The genes are TRBV7-9 and TRBJ1-4; 8 bases match TRBD1. Trimming removed 2 bases from V and 7 bases from J; junction bases left unmatched: 9. Germline V gene data show CDR1 as SEHNR and CDR2 as FQNEAQ (reference sequence). The CDR3 runs to 16 residues.

This clone was seen just once. This rearrangement joins TRBV6-5 to TRBJ2-3; D is unclear. Germline V gives CDR1 MNHEY, CDR2 SVGAGI. The V gene lost 5 bases and the J gene lost 1 base, with 7 bases spanning the gap. The CDR3 totals 13 residues. CDR3 nucleotide sequence: TGTGCCAGCAGTGGGTTCGGCACAGATACGCAGTATTTT. This encodes CASSGFGTDTQYF.

This chain connects TRBV19 to TRBJ2-7; 11 positions match TRBD1. Trimming cost V 6 bases and J 4 bases; bases outside gene matches: 8. The CDR3 contains 15 residues. The germline V gene has CDR1 LNHDA and CDR2 SQIVND (reference sequence). In DNA form, the CDR3 reads TGTGCCAGTAGCCACGGGACAGGGGGTTGGTACGAGCAGTACTTC. Its protein is CASSHGTGGWYEQYF.

V gene TRBV15 combines with J gene TRBJ2-2; D unclear. The CDR3 is made up of 16 amino acids. With 0 bases removed from V and 3 bases from J, the gap between germline ends came to 11 bases. Germline V gene data show CDR1 as LNHNV and CDR2 as YYDKDF (reference sequence). The CDR3 protein is CATSRDYRVYTGELFF. In nucleotides, the CDR3 is TGTGCCACCAGCAGAGATTATAGGGTCTACACCGGGGAGCTGTTTTTT. Together with reference TRBV15 and TRBJ2-2, the CDR3 gives the full variable domain: DAMVIQNPRYQVTQFGKPVTLSCSQTLNHNVMYWYQQKSSQAPKLLFHYYDKDFNNEADTPDNFQSRRPNTSFCFLDIRSPGLGDTAMYLCATSRDYRVYTGELFFGEGSRLTVL.

This sequence joins TRBV7-9 and TRBJ1-2; D remains unclear. In germline, CDR1 is SEHNR, CDR2 FQNEAQ (reference sequence). V was shortened by 4 bases and J by 6 bases, with 6 bases between the two germline ends. The CDR3 runs 11 residues. In DNA form, the CDR3 reads TGTGCCAGCAGCTGGATCGATGGCTACACCTTC. This encodes CASSWIDGYTF.

The CDR3: CASSTGTGHYEQYF. For the CDR3, the DNA is TGTGCCAGCAGTACCGGGACAGGGCACTACGAGCAGTACTTC. V gene TRBV7-2 combines with J gene TRBJ2-7; 9 bases are shared with TRBD1. V lost 6 bases and J lost 3; bases outside the gene matches: 6. The V gene's germline CDR1 is SGHTA and CDR2 FQGNSA. CDR3 size: 14 residues.